This entry features one TCR beta chain sequence. The repertoire was sequenced with immunoSEQ multiplex PCR; TCRdb's copy has only in-frame clones and lacks some. The sample contains 110,000 to 150,000 clones, roughly 90% of which appear only once. The germline V and J ends were trimmed by 7 bases and 4 bases, with 13 bases remaining between them. Germline CDR1 reads MDHEN; CDR2 reads SYDVKM. This CDR3 has 13 residues. The data belong to a study of blood T cell repertoires in COVID-19. This chain connects TRBV28 to TRBJ1-2; TRBD1 is a possible D gene (5 bases). The sequence was collected from a man aged 60-69 years with active or convalescent COVID-19. The source material was peripheral blood. CDR3 DNA: TGTGCCAGCAACGTAGGGGCAGTCTATGGCTACACCTTC. Protein product: CASNVGAVYGYTF.